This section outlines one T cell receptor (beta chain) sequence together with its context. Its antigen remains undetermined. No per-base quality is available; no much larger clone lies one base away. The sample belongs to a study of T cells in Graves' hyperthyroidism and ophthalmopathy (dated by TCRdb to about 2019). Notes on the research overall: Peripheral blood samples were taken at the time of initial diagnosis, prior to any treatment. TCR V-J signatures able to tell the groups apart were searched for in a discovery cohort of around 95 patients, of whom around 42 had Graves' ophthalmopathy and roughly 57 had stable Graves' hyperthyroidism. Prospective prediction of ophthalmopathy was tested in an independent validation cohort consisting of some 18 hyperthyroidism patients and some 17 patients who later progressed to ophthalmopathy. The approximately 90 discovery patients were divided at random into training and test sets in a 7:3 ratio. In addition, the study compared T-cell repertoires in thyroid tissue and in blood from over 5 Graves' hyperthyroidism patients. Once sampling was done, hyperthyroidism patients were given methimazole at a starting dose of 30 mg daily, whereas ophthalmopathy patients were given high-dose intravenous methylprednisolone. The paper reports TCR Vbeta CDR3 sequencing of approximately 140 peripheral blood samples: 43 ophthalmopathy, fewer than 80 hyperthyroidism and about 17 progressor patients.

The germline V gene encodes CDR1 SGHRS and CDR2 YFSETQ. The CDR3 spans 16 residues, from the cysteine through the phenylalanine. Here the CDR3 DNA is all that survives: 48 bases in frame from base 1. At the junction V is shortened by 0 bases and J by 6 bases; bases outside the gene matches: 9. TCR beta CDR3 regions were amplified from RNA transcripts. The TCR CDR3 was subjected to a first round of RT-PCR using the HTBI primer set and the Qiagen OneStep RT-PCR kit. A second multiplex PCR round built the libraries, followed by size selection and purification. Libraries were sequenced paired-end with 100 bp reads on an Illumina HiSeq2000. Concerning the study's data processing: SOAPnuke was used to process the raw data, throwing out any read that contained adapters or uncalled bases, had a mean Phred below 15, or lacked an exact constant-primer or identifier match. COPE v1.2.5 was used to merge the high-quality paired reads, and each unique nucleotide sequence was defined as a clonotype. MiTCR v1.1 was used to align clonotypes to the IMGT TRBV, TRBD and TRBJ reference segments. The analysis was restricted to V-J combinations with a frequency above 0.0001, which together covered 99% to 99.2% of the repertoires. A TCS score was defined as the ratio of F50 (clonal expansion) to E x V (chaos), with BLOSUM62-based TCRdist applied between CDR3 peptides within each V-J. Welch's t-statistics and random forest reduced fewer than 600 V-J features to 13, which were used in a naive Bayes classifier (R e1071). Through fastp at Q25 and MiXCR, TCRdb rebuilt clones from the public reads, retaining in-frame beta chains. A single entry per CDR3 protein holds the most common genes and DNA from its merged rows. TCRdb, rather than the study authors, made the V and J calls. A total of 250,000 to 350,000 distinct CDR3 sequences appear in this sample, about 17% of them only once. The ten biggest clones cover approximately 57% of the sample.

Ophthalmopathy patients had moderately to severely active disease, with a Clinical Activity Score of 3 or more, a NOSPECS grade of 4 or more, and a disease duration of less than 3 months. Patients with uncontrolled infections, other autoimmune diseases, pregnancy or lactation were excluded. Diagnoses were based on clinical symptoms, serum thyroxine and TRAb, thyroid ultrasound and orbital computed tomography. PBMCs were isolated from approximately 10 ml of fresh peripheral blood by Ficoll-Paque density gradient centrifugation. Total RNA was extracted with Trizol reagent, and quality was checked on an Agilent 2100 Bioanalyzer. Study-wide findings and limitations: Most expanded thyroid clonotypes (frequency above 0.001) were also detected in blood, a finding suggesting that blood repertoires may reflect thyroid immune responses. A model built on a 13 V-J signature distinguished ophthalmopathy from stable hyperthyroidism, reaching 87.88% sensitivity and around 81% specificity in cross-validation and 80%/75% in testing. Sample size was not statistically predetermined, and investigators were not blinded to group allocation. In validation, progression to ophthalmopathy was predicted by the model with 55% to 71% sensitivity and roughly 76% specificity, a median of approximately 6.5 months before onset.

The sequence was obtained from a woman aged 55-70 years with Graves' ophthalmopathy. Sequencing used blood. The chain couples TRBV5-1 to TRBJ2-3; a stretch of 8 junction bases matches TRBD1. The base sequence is TGCGCCAGCAGCTTGGGGTGGACAGGGAAGAGCGATACGCAGTATTTT. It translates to CASSLGWTGKSDTQYF.